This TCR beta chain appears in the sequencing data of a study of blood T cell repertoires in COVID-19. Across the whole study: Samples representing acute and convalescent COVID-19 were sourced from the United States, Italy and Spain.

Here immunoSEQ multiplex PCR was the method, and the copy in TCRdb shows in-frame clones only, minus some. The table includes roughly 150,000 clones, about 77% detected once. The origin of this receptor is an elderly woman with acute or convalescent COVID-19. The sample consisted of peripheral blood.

CDR3 in DNA: TGTGCCAGCAGCCCGGGACAGGGGGCCTCTGGAAACACCATATATTTT. Its protein is CASSPGQGASGNTIYF. V gene TRBV7-2 combines with J gene TRBJ1-3; 12 positions agree with TRBD1. The V segment lost 5 bases and the J segment 0 bases; nucleotides outside the gene matches: 2. The CDR3 loop spans 16 amino acids. Germline-derived CDR1 and CDR2 are SGHTA and FQGNSA.